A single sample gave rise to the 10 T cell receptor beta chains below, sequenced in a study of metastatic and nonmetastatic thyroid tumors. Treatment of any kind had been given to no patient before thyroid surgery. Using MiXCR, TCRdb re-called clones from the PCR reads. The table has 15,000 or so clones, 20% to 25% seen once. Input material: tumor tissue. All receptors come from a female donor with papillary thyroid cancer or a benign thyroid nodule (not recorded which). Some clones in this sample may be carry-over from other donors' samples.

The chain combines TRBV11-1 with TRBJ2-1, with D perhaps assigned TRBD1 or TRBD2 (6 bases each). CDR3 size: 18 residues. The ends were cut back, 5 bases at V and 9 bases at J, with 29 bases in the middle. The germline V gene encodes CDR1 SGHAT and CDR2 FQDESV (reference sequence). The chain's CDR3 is CASSGNLFSGRSRGEQFF. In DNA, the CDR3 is TGTGCCAGCAGCGGAAACCTTTTTAGCGGTAGGTCCAGGGGTGAGCAGTTCTTC.

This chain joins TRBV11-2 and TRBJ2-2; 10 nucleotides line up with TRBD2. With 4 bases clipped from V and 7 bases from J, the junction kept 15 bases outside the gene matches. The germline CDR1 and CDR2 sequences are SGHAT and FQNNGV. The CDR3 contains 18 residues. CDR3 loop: CASSSGPGTSEANGELFF. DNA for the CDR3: TGTGCCAGCAGCTCAGGACCCGGGACTAGCGAAGCAAACGGGGAGCTGTTTTTT.

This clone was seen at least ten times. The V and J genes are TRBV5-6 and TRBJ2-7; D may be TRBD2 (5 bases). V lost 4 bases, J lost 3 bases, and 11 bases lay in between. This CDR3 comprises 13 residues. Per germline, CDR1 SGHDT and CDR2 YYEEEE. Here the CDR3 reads CASSAGNLYEQYF. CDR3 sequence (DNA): TGTGCCAGCAGCGCCGGGAACCTCTACGAGCAGTACTTC.

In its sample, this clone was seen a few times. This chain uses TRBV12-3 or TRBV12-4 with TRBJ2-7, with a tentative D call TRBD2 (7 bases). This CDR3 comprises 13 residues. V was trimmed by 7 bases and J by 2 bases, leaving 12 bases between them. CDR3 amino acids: CASTLGGPYEQYF. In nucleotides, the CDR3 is TGTGCCAGCACCTTGGGGGGGCCCTACGAGCAGTACTTC.

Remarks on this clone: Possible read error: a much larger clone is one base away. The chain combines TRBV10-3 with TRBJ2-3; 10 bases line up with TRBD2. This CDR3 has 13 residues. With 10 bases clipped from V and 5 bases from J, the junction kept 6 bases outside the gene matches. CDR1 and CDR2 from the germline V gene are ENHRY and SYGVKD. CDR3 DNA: TGTGCCACGGGACTAGCGTGTGGAGATACGCAGTATTTT. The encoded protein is CATGLACGDTQYF.

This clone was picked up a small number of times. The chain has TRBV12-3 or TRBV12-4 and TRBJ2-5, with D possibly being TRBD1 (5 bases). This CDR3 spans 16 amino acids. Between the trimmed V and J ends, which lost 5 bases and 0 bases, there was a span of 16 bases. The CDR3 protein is CASSPPRVAYQETQYF. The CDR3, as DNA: TGTGCCAGCAGTCCCCCCAGGGTAGCTTACCAAGAGACCCAGTACTTC.

The CDR3 coding sequence is TGTGCCAGCAGAACCGGGAGCTGGGGCAACCGGGAAGCTTTCTTT. Encoded protein: CASRTGSWGNREAFF. This rearrangement joins TRBV6-1 to TRBJ1-1; D perhaps matches TRBD1 (5 bases). Deletions cut 6 bases from V and 8 bases from J, with 22 bases between. Germline V gene lookup returns CDR1 MNHNS and CDR2 SASEGT. This CDR3 contains 15 residues.

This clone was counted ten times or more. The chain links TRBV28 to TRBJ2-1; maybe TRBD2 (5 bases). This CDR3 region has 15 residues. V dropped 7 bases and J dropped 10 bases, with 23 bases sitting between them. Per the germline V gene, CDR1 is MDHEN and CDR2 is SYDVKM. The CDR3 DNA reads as TGTGCCAGCACCATACTATCAGAGGACTCATCAGAGCAGTTCTTC. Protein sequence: CASTILSEDSSEQFF.

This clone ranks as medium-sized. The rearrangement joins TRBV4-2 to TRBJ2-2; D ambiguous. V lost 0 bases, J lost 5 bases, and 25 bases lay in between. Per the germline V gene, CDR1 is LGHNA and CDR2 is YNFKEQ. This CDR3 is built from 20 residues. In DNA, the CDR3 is TGTGCCAGCAGCCAAGATCGTAGGGCCTCCCCACGAAAAAAAACCGGGGAGCTGTTTTTT. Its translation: CASSQDRRASPRKKTGELFF.

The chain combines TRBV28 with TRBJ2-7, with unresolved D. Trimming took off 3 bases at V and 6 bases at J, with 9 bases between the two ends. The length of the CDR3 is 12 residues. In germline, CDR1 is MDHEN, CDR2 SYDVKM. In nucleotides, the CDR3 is TGTGCCAGCAGTTTTTCTGGGGTCGAGCAGTACTTC. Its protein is CASSFSGVEQYF. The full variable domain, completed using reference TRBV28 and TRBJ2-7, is DVKVTQSSRYLVKRTGEKVFLECVQDMDHENMFWYRQDPGLGLRLIYFSYDVKMKEKGDIPEGYSVSREKKERFSLILESASTNQTSMYLCASSFSGVEQYFGPGTRLTVT.